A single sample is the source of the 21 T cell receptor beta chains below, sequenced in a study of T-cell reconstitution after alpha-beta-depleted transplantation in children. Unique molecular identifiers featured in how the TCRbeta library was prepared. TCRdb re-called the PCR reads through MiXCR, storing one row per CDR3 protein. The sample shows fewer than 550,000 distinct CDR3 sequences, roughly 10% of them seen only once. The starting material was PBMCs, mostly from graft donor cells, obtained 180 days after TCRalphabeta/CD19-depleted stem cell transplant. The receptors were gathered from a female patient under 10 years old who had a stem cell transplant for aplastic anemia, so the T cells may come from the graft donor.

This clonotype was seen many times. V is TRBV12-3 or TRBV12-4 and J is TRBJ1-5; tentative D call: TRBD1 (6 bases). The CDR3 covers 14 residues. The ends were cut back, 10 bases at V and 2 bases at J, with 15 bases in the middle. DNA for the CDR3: TGTGCCACCCAGTCGGGGGCGGGCAATCAGCCCCAGCATTTT. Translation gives CATQSGAGNQPQHF.

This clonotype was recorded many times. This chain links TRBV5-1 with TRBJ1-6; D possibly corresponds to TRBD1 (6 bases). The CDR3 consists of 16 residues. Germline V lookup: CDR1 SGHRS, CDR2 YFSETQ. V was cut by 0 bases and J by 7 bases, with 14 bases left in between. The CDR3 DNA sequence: TGCGCCAGCAGCTTGGAACCGACAGGCCACAATTCACCCCTCCACTTT. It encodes CASSLEPTGHNSPLHF.

CDR3 sequence (DNA): TGTGCCAGCAGCGTAGGCCCCTCCTACGAGCAGTACTTC. Amino acids: CASSVGPSYEQYF. The chain has TRBV9 and TRBJ2-7, with D uncertain. Germline loops: CDR1 SGDLS, CDR2 YYNGEE. This CDR3 comprises 13 residues. V lost 0 bases and J 0 bases, leaving 4 bases between the germline ends.

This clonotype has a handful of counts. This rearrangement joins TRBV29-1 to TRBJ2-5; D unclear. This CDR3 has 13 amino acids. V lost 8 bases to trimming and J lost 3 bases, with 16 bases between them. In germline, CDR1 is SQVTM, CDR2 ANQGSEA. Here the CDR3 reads CSTKLGREETQYF. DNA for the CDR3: TGCAGCACCAAGTTGGGCAGAGAAGAGACCCAGTACTTC.

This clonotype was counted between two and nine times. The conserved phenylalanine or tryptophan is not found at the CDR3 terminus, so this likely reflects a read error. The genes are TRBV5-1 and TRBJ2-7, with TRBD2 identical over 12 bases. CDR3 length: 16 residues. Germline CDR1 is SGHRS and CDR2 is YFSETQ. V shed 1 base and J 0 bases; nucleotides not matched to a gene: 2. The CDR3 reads CASSLTSGRPSYEQYL. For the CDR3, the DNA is TGCGCCAGCAGCTTGACTAGCGGGAGGCCCTCCTACGAGCAGTACCTC.

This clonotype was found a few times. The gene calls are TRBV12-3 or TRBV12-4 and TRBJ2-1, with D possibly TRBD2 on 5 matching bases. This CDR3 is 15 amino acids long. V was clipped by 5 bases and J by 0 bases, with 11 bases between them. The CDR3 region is CASSLDSPSYNEQFF. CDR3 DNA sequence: TGTGCCAGCAGTCTGGACTCTCCCTCCTACAATGAGCAGTTCTTC.

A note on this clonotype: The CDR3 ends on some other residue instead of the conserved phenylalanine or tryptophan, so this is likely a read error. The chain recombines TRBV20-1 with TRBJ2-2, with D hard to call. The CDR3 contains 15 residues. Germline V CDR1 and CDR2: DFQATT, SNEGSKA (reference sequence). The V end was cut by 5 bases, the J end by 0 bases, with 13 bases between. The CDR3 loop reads CSAFLGGTNTGELFL. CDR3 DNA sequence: TGCAGTGCTTTTCTCGGTGGGACGAACACCGGGGAGCTGTTTTTG.

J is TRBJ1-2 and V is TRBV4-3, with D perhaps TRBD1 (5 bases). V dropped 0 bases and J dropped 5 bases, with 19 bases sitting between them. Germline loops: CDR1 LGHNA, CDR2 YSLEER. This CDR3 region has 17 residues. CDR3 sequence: CASSQDHYTGTLYGYTF. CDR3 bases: TGCGCCAGCAGCCAAGATCATTACACCGGGACGCTATATGGCTACACCTTC.

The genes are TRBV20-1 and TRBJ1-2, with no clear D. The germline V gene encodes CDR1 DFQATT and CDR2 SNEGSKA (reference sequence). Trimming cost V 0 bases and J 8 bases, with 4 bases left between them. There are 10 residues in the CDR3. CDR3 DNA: TGCAGTGCTAGAGAGGGAGGCTACACCTTC. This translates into CSAREGGYTF.

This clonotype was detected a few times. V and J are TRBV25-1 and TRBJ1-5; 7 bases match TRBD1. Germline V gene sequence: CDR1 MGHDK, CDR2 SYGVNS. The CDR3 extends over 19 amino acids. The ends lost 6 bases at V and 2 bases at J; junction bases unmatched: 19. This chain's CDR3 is CASRVELYDRGLRNQPQHF. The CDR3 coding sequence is TGTGCCAGCAGGGTGGAATTGTATGATAGGGGGCTACGCAATCAGCCCCAGCATTTT.

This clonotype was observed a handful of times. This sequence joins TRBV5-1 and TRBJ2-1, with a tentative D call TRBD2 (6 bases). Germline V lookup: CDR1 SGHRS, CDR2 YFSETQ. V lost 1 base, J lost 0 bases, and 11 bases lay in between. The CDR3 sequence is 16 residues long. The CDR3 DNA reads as TGCGCCAGCAGCTTGTGGGACTCTAGCTCCTACAATGAGCAGTTCTTC. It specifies CASSLWDSSSYNEQFF.

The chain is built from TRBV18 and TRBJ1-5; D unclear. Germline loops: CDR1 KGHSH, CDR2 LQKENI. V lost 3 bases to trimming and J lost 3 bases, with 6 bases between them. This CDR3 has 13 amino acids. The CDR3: CASSPDDNQPQHF. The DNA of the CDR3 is TGTGCCAGCTCACCGGACGACAATCAGCCCCAGCATTTT.

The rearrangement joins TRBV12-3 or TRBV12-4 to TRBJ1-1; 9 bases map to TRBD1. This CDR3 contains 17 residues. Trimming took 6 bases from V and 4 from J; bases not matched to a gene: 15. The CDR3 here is CASRRDRWDRVRTEAFF. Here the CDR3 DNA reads TGTGCCAGCAGACGCGACCGCTGGGACAGGGTTCGCACTGAAGCTTTCTTT.

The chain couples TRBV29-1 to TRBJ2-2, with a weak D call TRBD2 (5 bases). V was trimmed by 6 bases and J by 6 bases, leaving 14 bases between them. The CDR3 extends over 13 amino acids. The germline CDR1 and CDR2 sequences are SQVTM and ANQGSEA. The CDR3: CSVDWTGAGELFF. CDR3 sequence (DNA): TGCAGCGTAGATTGGACTGGTGCCGGGGAGCTGTTTTTT.

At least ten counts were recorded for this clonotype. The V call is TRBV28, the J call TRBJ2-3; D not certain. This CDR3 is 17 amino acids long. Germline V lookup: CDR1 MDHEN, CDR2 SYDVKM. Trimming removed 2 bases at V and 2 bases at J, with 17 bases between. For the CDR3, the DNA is TGTGCCAGCAGTTTAATCCTGGGTCCAGGAGACACAGATACGCAGTATTTT. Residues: CASSLILGPGDTDTQYF. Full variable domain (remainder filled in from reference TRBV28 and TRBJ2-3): DVKVTQSSRYLVKRTGEKVFLECVQDMDHENMFWYRQDPGLGLRLIYFSYDVKMKEKGDIPEGYSVSREKKERFSLILESASTNQTSMYLCASSLILGPGDTDTQYFGPGTRLTVL.

For the CDR3, the DNA is TGTGCCAGCAGTGACCTGACCGGCTACGAGCAGTACTTC. Translated: CASSDLTGYEQYF. The rearrangement uses TRBV6-1 and TRBJ2-7; D remains unclear. Trimming shortened V by 3 bases and J by 3 bases, and 9 bases separated the two germline ends. The CDR3 contains 13 residues. Germline CDR1 and CDR2: MNHNS and SASEGT.

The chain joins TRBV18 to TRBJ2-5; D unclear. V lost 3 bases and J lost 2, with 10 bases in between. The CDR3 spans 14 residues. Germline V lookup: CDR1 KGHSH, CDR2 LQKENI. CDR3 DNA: TGTGCCAGCTCACCTGGACGGGTACAAGAGACCCAGTACTTC. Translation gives CASSPGRVQETQYF.

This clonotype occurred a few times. CDR3 loop: CASSPTTGLNTEAFF. The CDR3 DNA reads TGTGCCAGCTCACCGACGACAGGTTTGAACACTGAAGCTTTCTTT. The V call is TRBV18, the J call TRBJ1-1, with a weak D call TRBD1 (6 bases). Germline loops: CDR1 KGHSH, CDR2 LQKENI. The CDR3 runs 15 residues. Trimming removed 3 bases at V and 0 bases at J, with 11 bases between.

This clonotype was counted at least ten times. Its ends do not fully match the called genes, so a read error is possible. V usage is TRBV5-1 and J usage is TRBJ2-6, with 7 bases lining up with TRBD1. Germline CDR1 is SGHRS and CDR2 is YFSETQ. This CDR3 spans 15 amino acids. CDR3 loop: CASSAGGSGANVLTF. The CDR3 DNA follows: TGTGCCAGCAGTGCAGGGGGCTCTGGGGCCAACGTCCTGACTTTC. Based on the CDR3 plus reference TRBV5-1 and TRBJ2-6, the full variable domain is KAGVTQTPRYLIKTRGQQVTLSCSPISGHRSVSWYQQTPGQGLQFLFEYFSETQRNKGNFPGRFSGRQFSNSRSEMNVSTLELGDSALYLCASSAGGSGANVLTFGAGSRLTVL.

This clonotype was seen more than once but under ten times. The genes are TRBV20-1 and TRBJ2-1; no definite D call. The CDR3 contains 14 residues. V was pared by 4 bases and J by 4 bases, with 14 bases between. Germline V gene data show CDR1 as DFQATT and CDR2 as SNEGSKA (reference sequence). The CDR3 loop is CSAMSRAAYNEQFF. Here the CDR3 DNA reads TGCAGTGCTATGAGTCGTGCAGCTTACAATGAGCAGTTCTTC.

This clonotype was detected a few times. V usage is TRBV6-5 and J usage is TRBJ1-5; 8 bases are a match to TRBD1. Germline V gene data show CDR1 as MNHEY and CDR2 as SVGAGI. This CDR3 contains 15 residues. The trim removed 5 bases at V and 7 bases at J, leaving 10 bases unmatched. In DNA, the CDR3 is TGTGCCAGCAGTACCGACAGGGGCAGTAAACAGCCCCAGCATTTT. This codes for CASSTDRGSKQPQHF.